These 13 T cell receptor beta chains share one sample of origin, sequenced in a study of glioma-infiltrating T cells after dendritic cell vaccination. Only in-frame clones appear in the TCRdb table, and some are missing; sequencing was by immunoSEQ multiplex PCR. The sample contains about 73,000 clones, approximately 80% of which appear only once. This sample comprised blood, obtained before dendritic cell vaccination. The receptors shown here come from a human donor with glioblastoma.

This chain uses TRBV14 with TRBJ1-4; 8 positions match TRBD1. V gave up 2 bases and J gave up 1 base; unmatched junction bases: 3. Germline V gene lookup returns CDR1 SGHDN and CDR2 FVKESK. The length of the CDR3 is 16 residues. Here the CDR3 DNA reads TGTGCCAGCAGCCAAACAGGGGGTCGAACTAATGAAAAACTGTTTTTT. It specifies CASSQTGGRTNEKLFF. The full variable domain, its missing parts supplied by reference TRBV14 and TRBJ1-4, is EAGVTQFPSHSVIEKGQTVTLRCDPISGHDNLYWYRRVMGKEIKFLLHFVKESKQDESGMPNNRFLAERTGGTYSTLKVQPAELEDSGVYFCASSQTGGRTNEKLFFGSGTQLSVL.

The V gene is TRBV5-1, the J gene TRBJ1-1, with a weak D call TRBD1 (6 bases). Deletions cut 3 bases from V and 2 bases from J, with 11 bases between. Germline CDR1 and CDR2: SGHRS and YFSETQ. CDR3 length: 14 residues. For the CDR3, the DNA is TGCGCCAGCAGCTCAGACAGGAGAAACACTGAAGCTTTCTTT. Encoded protein: CASSSDRRNTEAFF. Full variable domain (remainder filled in from reference TRBV5-1 and TRBJ1-1): KAGVTQTPRYLIKTRGQQVTLSCSPISGHRSVSWYQQTPGQGLQFLFEYFSETQRNKGNFPGRFSGRQFSNSRSEMNVSTLELGDSALYLCASSSDRRNTEAFFGQGTRLTVV.

J is TRBJ2-2 and V is TRBV11-2, with TRBD2 identical over 8 bases. The CDR3 covers 17 residues. The trim removed 1 base at V and 4 bases at J, leaving 8 bases unmatched. Germline V gene data show CDR1 as SGHAT and CDR2 as FQNNGV. CDR3 protein: CASSLGSAGGGTGELFF. DNA for the CDR3: TGTGCCAGCAGCTTAGGATCCGCGGGAGGAGGCACCGGGGAGCTGTTTTTT.

This clone has more than one count but fewer than ten. V gene TRBV2 combines with J gene TRBJ1-4, with TRBD1 matching 9 bases. The CDR3 loop spans 15 amino acids. Germline V gene data show CDR1 as SNHLY and CDR2 as FYNNEI. The V segment lost 5 bases and the J segment 5 bases; nucleotides outside the gene matches: 6. In DNA form, the CDR3 reads TGTGCCAGCAGTCGAGAGACAGGGGGAAATGAAAAACTGTTTTTT. Amino acids: CASSRETGGNEKLFF.

This chain links TRBV29-1 with TRBJ2-1, with 7 nucleotides matching TRBD1. The CDR3 length is 13 residues. Germline lookup yields CDR1 SQVTM and CDR2 ANQGSEA. Trimming at V came to 3 bases and at J to 10 bases, leaving 9 bases not matched to a gene. For the CDR3, the DNA is TGCAGCGTTGAGTTAGACAGGGAAGACGAGCAGTTCTTC. It yields the protein CSVELDREDEQFF.

The chain links TRBV27 to TRBJ2-3; 10 bases agree with TRBD2. The CDR3 totals 17 residues. V lost 1 base to trimming and J lost 3 bases; unmatched junction nucleotides: 7. Germline loops: CDR1 MNHEY, CDR2 SMNVEV (reference sequence). The CDR3 sequence: CASSLFFSSGRTDTQYF. CDR3 DNA sequence: TGTGCCAGCAGTTTATTTTTCTCTAGCGGGAGAACAGATACGCAGTATTTT.

This sequence joins TRBV28 and TRBJ1-2, with 9 positions matching TRBD1. V shed 7 bases, J shed 4 bases, and the junction held 7 bases outside the gene matches. Looked up from germline, CDR1 is MDHEN and CDR2 is SYDVKM. The CDR3 consists of 14 residues. The DNA for the CDR3 is TGTGCCAGCACTCCGGGACAGGGCGCCTATGGCTACACCTTC. This encodes CASTPGQGAYGYTF.

The chain links TRBV7-9 to TRBJ1-2; D is unclear. V shed 0 bases and J shed 0 bases, with 5 bases lying between them. The germline CDR1 and CDR2 sequences are SEHNR and FQNEAQ (reference sequence). The CDR3 has 14 amino acids. CDR3 loop: CASSLAAANYGYTF. The CDR3 region has the DNA TGTGCCAGCAGCTTAGCGGCAGCTAACTATGGCTACACCTTC.

This sequence joins TRBV6-1 and TRBJ1-5; D may be TRBD1 (5 bases). With 4 bases removed from V and 6 bases from J, the gap between germline ends came to 7 bases. The CDR3 is 12 residues long. Germline assignment: CDR1 MNHNS and CDR2 SASEGT. CDR3 in DNA: TGTGCCAGCAGTGCCGGGGGTCAGCCCCAGCATTTT. It translates to CASSAGGQPQHF.

CDR3 region: CASKPAGYNEQFF. The CDR3 bases are TGTGCCAGCAAACCAGCGGGTTACAATGAGCAGTTCTTC. V gene TRBV6-5 combines with J gene TRBJ2-1; possible D gene TRBD2, 6 bases. V lost 7 bases, J lost 4 bases, and 11 bases lay in between. The CDR3 has 13 residues. CDR1 and CDR2 (germline): MNHEY, SVGAGI.

The chain carries TRBV11-2 and TRBJ1-5, with D perhaps TRBD1 (6 bases). Germline V gene lookup returns CDR1 SGHAT and CDR2 FQNNGV. Trimming stripped 5 bases from V and 3 bases from J, with 14 bases between. The CDR3 is 15 residues long. The CDR3 DNA reads as TGTGCCAGCAGCCCATCGACAGGAATCAATCAGCCCCAGCATTTT. It translates to CASSPSTGINQPQHF. Full variable domain (remainder filled in from reference TRBV11-2 and TRBJ1-5): EAGVAQSPRYKIIEKRQSVAFWCNPISGHATLYWYQQILGQGPKLLIQFQNNGVVDDSQLPKDRFSAERLKGVDSTLKIQPAKLEDSAVYLCASSPSTGINQPQHFGDGTRLSIL.

CDR3 region: CASSGTGANTGELFF. The CDR3 DNA sequence: TGTGCCAGCAGTGGAACAGGGGCGAACACCGGGGAGCTGTTTTTT. The genes are TRBV6-1 and TRBJ2-2, with 7 bases matching TRBD1. V lost 4 bases to trimming and J lost 0 bases; unmatched junction nucleotides: 2. Germline values: CDR1 MNHNS, CDR2 SASEGT. The CDR3 is 15 amino acids.

The chain uses TRBV9 and TRBJ2-1, with 9 bases matching TRBD2. The length of the CDR3 is 15 residues. V was pared by 5 bases and J by 0 bases, with 3 bases of the junction left unmatched. Per germline, CDR1 SGDLS and CDR2 YYNGEE. The DNA of the CDR3 is TGTGCCAGCAGGAAGACTAGCGGCTCCTACAATGAGCAGTTCTTC. Protein sequence: CASRKTSGSYNEQFF.